This record looks at one TCR beta chain sequence and its context. What it binds is unknown. These data belong to a study of cytomegalovirus exposure and HLA in healthy donors. Study-level results: TCR beta sequences reportedly predicted most subjects' HLA-A and HLA-B alleles accurately. High specificity and sensitivity for cytomegalovirus status were reported for the classifier. Prior analysis indicated that the majority of TCR beta V segments exhibited productivity approximately 90% or approximately 30% of the time.

Germline assignment: CDR1 MDHEN and CDR2 SYDVKM. This CDR3 region has 15 residues. V lost 5 bases, J lost 3 bases, and 4 bases stayed unmatched. Unrecorded immune exposure was likely among donors, who were nominally healthy when sampled. PCR used 60 Vbeta primers and 13 Jbeta primers. The table came from immunoSEQ multiplex PCR; TCRdb's copy has only in-frame clones and leaves some out. The record lists roughly 77,000 clones, of which the ten most abundant hold approximately 4.2%. This sequence was found in a man aged 25-45 years in good health and CMV-seronegative. The chain employs TRBV28 and TRBJ1-5; the match to TRBD1 covers 10 bases. The specimen was PBMCs. CDR3 in DNA: TGTGCCAGCAGTAGGACAGGGGGTCCCAATCAGCCCCAGCATTTT. Its translation is CASSRTGGPNQPQHF.